The clone carrying this T cell receptor (beta chain) was seen only a few times. The target antigen is unknown. CDR3 length: 15 residues. Trimming cost V 2 bases and J 2 bases, with 10 bases left between them. Germline V CDR1 and CDR2: MNHEY, SVGAGI. The record originates from a study of cytomegalovirus exposure and HLA in healthy donors. General observations from the study: Around 160 TCR beta chains were listed as cytomegalovirus-associated. Later analysis identified about 18,000 TCR beta sequences associated with HLA alleles, using a false discovery rate threshold of 0.05.

PCR employed 60 Vbeta and 13 Jbeta primers. Original data processing: As a later analysis found, there were 80 million to 90 million unique TCR beta chains, of which some 10 million were shared. Profiling relied on immunoSEQ multiplex PCR, and the TCRdb table lists in-frame clones only, not all of them. The DNA gave D and trimming, while V, J and clone size come from that table. The top ten clones hold under 7.5% of a sample with over 130,000 clones, about 60% of them seen once. This clonotype was obtained from a woman aged 55-70 years in good health and CMV-seropositive. The sequenced sample consisted of PBMCs. This chain connects TRBV6-5 to TRBJ1-5, with D maybe TRBD1 (6 bases). Here the CDR3 reads CASSYTGNGNQPQHF. Written as DNA, the CDR3 is TGTGCCAGCAGTTACACAGGGAATGGCAATCAGCCCCAGCATTTT.